The clone carrying this T cell receptor (beta chain) was seen only a few times. CDR1 and CDR2 from the germline V gene are SEHNR and FQNEAQ (reference sequence). The CDR3 is 13 residues long. V shed 8 bases and J 1 base; nucleotides not matched to a gene: 2. This sample was included in a study of cytomegalovirus exposure and HLA in healthy donors. PCR primers comprised 60 Vbeta and 13 Jbeta primers. Sequencing was performed with immunoSEQ multiplex PCR; in TCRdb, only in-frame clones are kept and a portion is missing. The profile covers about 140,000 clones, with 70% to 85% appearing a single time and roughly 1.4% taken by the ten largest.

This chain joins TRBV7-9 and TRBJ1-1; 9 positions match TRBD1. The sample comprised PBMCs. This receptor was identified in a man aged 25 to 45 in good health and CMV-seropositive. The CDR3 loop is CASGQGRNTEAFF. The CDR3 DNA is TGTGCCAGCGGACAGGGGAGGAACACTGAAGCTTTCTTT.